This T cell receptor beta chain was sequenced for a study of cytomegalovirus exposure and HLA in healthy donors. Study details: Assignment to the Caucasian-associated ancestry cluster applied to less than 85% of the roughly 420 genotyped donors.

Use of 60 Vbeta and 13 Jbeta primers characterized the PCR. Assay: immunoSEQ multiplex PCR; the TCRdb copy retains only in-frame clones and omits some. In the table there are approximately 160,000 clones, roughly 79% of which are singletons. Losses at the gene ends were 1 base for V and 0 bases for J; bases not matched to a gene: 2. There are 16 residues in the CDR3. Looked up from germline, CDR1 is SNHLY and CDR2 is FYNNEI. General study points: Exclusion as indistinguishable affected some V segments, including TRBV6-2 and TRBV6-3. Reportedly, diagnosis of cytomegalovirus status by the classifier showed high specificity and sensitivity. In a later analysis, a genetic analysis reported fewer productive-TCR N-insertions in an Asian-associated ancestry cluster than the cohort average.

Details on this clone: The antigen is unknown.

The sequenced sample was PBMCs. This clonotype was sampled from a male donor in good health and CMV-seronegative. The chain is built from TRBV2 and TRBJ2-2, with 7 bases fitting TRBD2. The CDR3 bases are TGTGCCAGCAGTGAAGGGGGGGGATCGAACACCGGGGAGCTGTTTTTT. It yields the protein CASSEGGGSNTGELFF.